What follows are 23 T cell receptor beta chains derived from one specimen sequenced in a study of metastatic and nonmetastatic thyroid tumors. Ahead of thyroid surgery, no patient had received treatment of any kind. With MiXCR, TCRdb reprocessed the PCR reads. The table shows about 41,000 clones, with 20% to 30% occurring only once. The specimen was tumor tissue. Receptor source: a female donor with papillary thyroid cancer or a benign thyroid nodule (not recorded which). Some clones in this sample may be carry-over from other donors' samples.

The chain links TRBV20-1 to TRBJ2-1; 10 bases align to TRBD2. Unmatched junction bases numbered 4, after V lost 5 bases and J lost 3 bases. The CDR3 spans 14 residues. Germline loops: CDR1 DFQATT, CDR2 SNEGSKA (reference sequence). The CDR3 DNA reads as TGCAGTGCTCATAGCGGGAGGAGCTACAATGAGCAGTTCTTC. This sequence encodes CSAHSGRSYNEQFF.

This clone was observed many times. The chain employs TRBV5-1 and TRBJ2-1; D gene unclear. The germline CDR1 and CDR2 sequences are SGHRS and YFSETQ. The V gene lost 1 base and the J gene lost 5 bases, with 7 bases spanning the gap. The CDR3 covers 13 residues. CDR3 DNA: TGCGCCAGCAGCTTGATACAGAACAATGAGCAGTTCTTC. It specifies CASSLIQNNEQFF.

The chain combines TRBV6-4 with TRBJ2-2; TRBD2 matches 7 bases. The CDR3 runs to 14 residues. Germline V gene sequence: CDR1 MRHNA, CDR2 SNTAGT. The ends lost 4 bases at V and 4 bases at J; junction bases unmatched: 3. This chain's CDR3 is CASSVSGGTGELFF. The DNA for the CDR3 is TGTGCCAGCAGTGTGTCGGGGGGCACCGGGGAGCTGTTTTTT.

This clone was detected ten times or more. Other DNA sequences in the sample encode the same CDR3. This chain joins TRBV12-3 or TRBV12-4 and TRBJ2-2; D possibly matches TRBD1 or TRBD2 (5 bases each). The CDR3 covers 14 residues. The V and J ends lost 5 bases and 7 bases respectively, with 14 bases between them. The CDR3 DNA follows: TGTGCCAGCAGTCGCGAGGGGTTGGGCGGGGAGCTGTTTTTT. Encoded protein: CASSREGLGGELFF.

This clone turned up a few times. This sequence joins TRBV6-1 and TRBJ1-1; no reliable D call. The CDR3 extends over 13 amino acids. The V and J ends lost 3 bases and 4 bases respectively, with 9 bases between them. Germline V gene lookup returns CDR1 MNHNS and CDR2 SASEGT. For the CDR3, the DNA is TGTGCCAGCAGTGAGGCCCCCCGCACTGAAGCTTTCTTT. This gives the protein CASSEAPRTEAFF.

Concerning this clone itself: One end of the junction is discordant with germline, which a read error may explain. CDR3 region: CAGSPGQGYDQYF. The CDR3 DNA follows: TGTGCCGGCAGCCCGGGACAGGGGTACGATCAGTACTTC. The rearrangement links TRBV7-3 to TRBJ2-7; 10 nucleotides agree with TRBD1. CDR3 length equals 13 residues. Germline V gene data show CDR1 as SGHTA and CDR2 as FQGTGA.

This chain uses TRBV4-1 with TRBJ1-5, with 8 bases lining up with TRBD1. The CDR3 is made up of 14 amino acids. V was clipped by 4 bases and J by 4 bases; unmatched bases: 3. The germline gives CDR1 MGHRA, CDR2 YSYEKL. This CDR3 is CASSPTGGNQPQHF. CDR3 in DNA: TGCGCCAGCAGCCCTACAGGGGGGAATCAGCCCCAGCATTTT.

CDR3 coding DNA: TGTGCCAGCAGACTTCAATCTGGGACAGGTATTCCCTACGAGCAGTACTTC. Translated, it gives CASRLQSGTGIPYEQYF. This chain joins TRBV27 and TRBJ2-7; 8 bases match TRBD1. The germline V gene has CDR1 MNHEY and CDR2 SMNVEV (reference sequence). Trimming removed 6 bases from V and 2 bases from J; junction bases left unmatched: 15. This CDR3 has 17 amino acids.

This clone was observed many times. A read error may produce the germline difference seen at one junction end. This chain links TRBV6-1 with TRBJ2-7, with D tentatively TRBD1 or TRBD2 (5 bases each). Germline-derived CDR1 and CDR2 are MNHNS and SASEGT. The CDR3 length is 13 residues. Here the CDR3 reads CASSEGDPREQYF. The CDR3 DNA sequence: TGTGCCAGCAGCGAAGGGGACCCCCGGGAGCAGTACTTC.

This clone has at least ten counts. The chain uses TRBV18 and TRBJ2-3; no clear D gene. This CDR3 comprises 13 residues. Per germline, CDR1 KGHSH and CDR2 LQKENI. V lost 1 base, J lost 4 bases, and 6 bases lay in between. The CDR3 DNA is TGTGCCAGCTCACCACGCGTTTCAGATACGCAGTATTTT. It codes for CASSPRVSDTQYF.

This clone was counted many times. This sequence joins TRBV15 and TRBJ1-6, with 8 bases lining up with TRBD1. Trimming removed 2 bases from V and 3 bases from J; junction bases left unmatched: 3. The CDR3 extends over 16 amino acids. Germline V gene sequence: CDR1 LNHNV, CDR2 YYDKDF (reference sequence). In DNA, the CDR3 is TGTGCCACCAGCAGACAGGGGGCATACTATAATTCACCCCTCCACTTT. Its protein is CATSRQGAYYNSPLHF.

In its sample, this clone ranks as medium-sized. The chain combines TRBV6-1 with TRBJ2-7; possibly TRBD1 for D (6 bases). The germline gives CDR1 MNHNS, CDR2 SASEGT. Trimming removed 5 bases at V and 3 bases at J, with 14 bases between. The CDR3 has 14 amino acids. CDR3 region: CASSTQGGGYEQYF. CDR3 bases: TGTGCCAGCAGTACACAGGGTGGAGGCTACGAGCAGTACTTC.

This clone was counted ten times or more. CDR3 nucleotide sequence: TGTGCCACCAGCAGAGATCAGGCAGGGAGGATTCAGTACTTC. Its protein is CATSRDQAGRIQYF. This sequence joins TRBV15 and TRBJ2-4, with a possible D match to TRBD2 (6 bases). The V end lost 0 bases, the J end lost 10 bases, and 13 bases lay between the germline ends. The V gene's germline CDR1 is LNHNV and CDR2 YYDKDF (reference sequence). This CDR3 has 14 amino acids.

This clone was seen a single time. CDR3 sequence (DNA): TGTGCCAGCAGCCACACACTAGCGGGGGCCTTAAGTCAGTTCTTC. Encoded protein: CASSHTLAGALSQFF. The rearrangement joins TRBV3-1 to TRBJ2-1; 11 positions agree with TRBD2. This CDR3 spans 15 amino acids. J lost 13 bases, V lost 3 bases, and 11 bases had no gene match. The germline CDR1 and CDR2 sequences are LGHDT and YNNKEL (reference sequence).

This clone appeared a few times. A read error is possible here, since a much larger clone lies one base away. The chain couples TRBV14 to TRBJ2-3, with D possibly being TRBD1 (5 bases). This CDR3 contains 14 residues. Germline values: CDR1 SGHDN, CDR2 FVKESK. V was clipped by 1 base and J by 3 bases, with 8 bases between them. The CDR3 DNA reads TGTGCCAGCAGCCAAGGGGGCTCGACAGATACGCAGTATTTT. It specifies CASSQGGSTDTQYF. Variable domain in full (rest from reference TRBV14 and TRBJ2-3): EAGVTQFPSHSVIEKGQTVTLRCDPISGHDNLYWYRRVMGKEIKFLLHFVKESKQDESGMPNNRFLAERTGGTYSTLKVQPAELEDSGVYFCASSQGGSTDTQYFGPGTRLTVL.

The V gene is TRBV6-5, the J gene TRBJ1-1; D remains unclear. CDR1 MNHEY and CDR2 SVGAGI come from the germline V gene. The CDR3 totals 15 residues. The V end was cut by 0 bases, the J end by 0 bases, with 8 bases between. The CDR3 DNA sequence: TGTGCCAGCAGTTACTCCCGCAGCTTGAACACTGAAGCTTTCTTT. It is translated as CASSYSRSLNTEAFF.

The chain uses TRBV20-1 and TRBJ2-7, with unresolved D. Germline CDR1 DFQATT, CDR2 SNEGSKA (reference sequence). Deletions cut 2 bases from V and 9 bases from J, with 14 bases between. The CDR3 has 12 residues. CDR3 bases: TGCAGTGCTAGACCCACGGAATCCGCGCAGTACTTC. This codes for CSARPTESAQYF.

This sequence joins TRBV29-1 and TRBJ1-1; D ambiguous. V dropped 0 bases and J dropped 11 bases, with 10 bases sitting between them. The germline V gene encodes CDR1 SQVTM and CDR2 ANQGSEA. The CDR3 length is 11 residues. DNA of the CDR3: TGCAGCGTTGAAGATCGGGCTCAGGCTTTCTTT. Translated, it gives CSVEDRAQAFF.

V usage is TRBV20-1 and J usage is TRBJ2-5; a possible D gene is TRBD2 (6 bases). This CDR3 has 18 amino acids. V lost 1 base, J lost 5 bases, and 26 bases lay in between. Per germline, CDR1 DFQATT and CDR2 SNEGSKA (reference sequence). The CDR3 is CSARVPVAQEGGRETQYF. CDR3 coding DNA: TGCAGTGCTAGAGTCCCGGTGGCACAGGAAGGAGGGAGGGAGACCCAGTACTTC.

This clone was detected many times. The chain carries TRBV6-6 and TRBJ1-4, with D maybe TRBD1 (6 bases). Germline loops: CDR1 MNHNY, CDR2 SVGAGI (reference sequence). Trimming removed 0 bases at V and 2 bases at J, with 7 bases between. The CDR3 runs to 15 residues. In nucleotides, the CDR3 is TGTGCCAGCAGTTACTCAGGGGGTACTAATGAAAAACTGTTTTTT. Residues: CASSYSGGTNEKLFF.

This clone was seen only a few times. The chain joins TRBV28 to TRBJ2-7, with D possibly matching TRBD2 (5 bases). Germline values: CDR1 MDHEN, CDR2 SYDVKM. CDR3 length: 13 residues. The germline V and J ends were trimmed by 11 bases and 5 bases, with 19 bases remaining between them. This CDR3 reads CAGARSWENEQYF. In DNA, the CDR3 is TGTGCCGGTGCTCGGTCGTGGGAGAACGAGCAGTACTTC.

This clone was counted many times. This sequence joins TRBV5-6 and TRBJ1-6, with TRBD1 matching 9 bases. The CDR3 has 16 residues. Germline-derived CDR1 and CDR2 are SGHDT and YYEEEE. Trimming at V came to 2 bases and at J to 7 bases, leaving 7 bases not matched to a gene. The chain's CDR3 is CASSLQRDRVNSPLHF. For the CDR3, the DNA is TGTGCCAGCAGCTTACAACGGGACAGGGTCAATTCACCCCTCCACTTT. The full variable domain, in which reference TRBV5-6 and TRBJ1-6 provide the parts outside the CDR3, is DAGVTQSPTHLIKTRGQQVTLRCSPKSGHDTVSWYQQALGQGPQFIFQYYEEEERQRGNFPDRFSGHQFPNYSSELNVNALLLGDSALYLCASSLQRDRVNSPLHFGNGTRLTVT.

This clone was counted at least ten times. This chain links TRBV2 with TRBJ2-2; TRBD2 is a possible D gene (6 bases). The CDR3 is 16 amino acids. Germline CDR1 reads SNHLY; CDR2 reads FYNNEI. Trimming took 6 bases from V and 1 from J, leaving 15 bases between them. The CDR3 reads CASRKAGRMNTGELFF. CDR3 sequence (DNA): TGTGCCAGCAGGAAGGCCGGGAGAATGAACACCGGGGAGCTGTTTTTT. Based on the CDR3 plus reference TRBV2 and TRBJ2-2, the full variable domain is EPEVTQTPSHQVTQMGQEVILRCVPISNHLYFYWYRQILGQKVEFLVSFYNNEISEKSEIFDDQFSVERPDGSNFTLKIRSTKLEDSAMYFCASRKAGRMNTGELFFGEGSRLTVL.